The TCR beta chain described here comes from a study of T cell repertoires in cytomegalovirus infection. In the study overall: CMV infection and matching HLA type were both indicated by public TCR beta signatures.

Germline assignment: CDR1 SGHVS and CDR2 FNYEAQ. The CDR3 extends over 17 amino acids. Trimming stripped 2 bases from V and 2 bases from J, with 17 bases between. This clonotype appeared many times. Antigen: not known. Using its own MiXCR run on the reads, TCRdb lists one record per CDR3 protein. The sample lists a few hundred thousand distinct CDR3 sequences, about 33% occurring once. The sample here was cultured PBMCs, taken from culture after CMV antigen stimulation. V gene TRBV7-6 combines with J gene TRBJ2-3; D gene uncertain. The source is a human donor in good health (CMV status not recorded). Some clones in this sample may be carry-over from other donors' samples. CDR3 bases: TGTGCCAGCAGCTTACAAGTGGCGGAGACCTACACAGATACGCAGTATTTT. This gives the protein CASSLQVAETYTDTQYF.